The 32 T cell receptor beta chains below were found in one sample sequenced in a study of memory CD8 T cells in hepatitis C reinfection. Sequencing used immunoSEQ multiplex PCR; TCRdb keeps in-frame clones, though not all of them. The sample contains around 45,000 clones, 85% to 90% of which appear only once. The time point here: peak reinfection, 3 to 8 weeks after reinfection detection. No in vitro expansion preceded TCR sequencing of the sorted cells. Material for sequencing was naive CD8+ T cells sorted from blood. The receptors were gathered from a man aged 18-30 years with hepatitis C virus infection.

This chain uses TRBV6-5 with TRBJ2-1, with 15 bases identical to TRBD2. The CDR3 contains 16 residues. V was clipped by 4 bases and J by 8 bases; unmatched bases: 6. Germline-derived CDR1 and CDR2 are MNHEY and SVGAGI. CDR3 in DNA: TGTGCCAGCAGTTGGACTAGCGGGAGGGGGGGCCATGAGCAGTTCTTC. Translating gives CASSWTSGRGGHEQFF.

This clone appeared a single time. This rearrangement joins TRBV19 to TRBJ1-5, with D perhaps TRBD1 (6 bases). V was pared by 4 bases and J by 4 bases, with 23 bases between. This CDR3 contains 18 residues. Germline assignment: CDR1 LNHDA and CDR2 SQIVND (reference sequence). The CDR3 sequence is CASSSPEDTGFGNQPQHF. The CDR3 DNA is TGTGCCAGTAGTAGCCCCGAGGATACAGGGTTTGGAAATCAGCCCCAGCATTTT.

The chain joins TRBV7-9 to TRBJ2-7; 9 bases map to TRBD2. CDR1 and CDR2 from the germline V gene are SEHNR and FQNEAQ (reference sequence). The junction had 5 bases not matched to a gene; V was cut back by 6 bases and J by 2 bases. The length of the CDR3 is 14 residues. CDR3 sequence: CASSPGTSTYEQYF. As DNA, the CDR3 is TGTGCCAGCAGTCCCGGGACTAGCACCTACGAGCAGTACTTC.

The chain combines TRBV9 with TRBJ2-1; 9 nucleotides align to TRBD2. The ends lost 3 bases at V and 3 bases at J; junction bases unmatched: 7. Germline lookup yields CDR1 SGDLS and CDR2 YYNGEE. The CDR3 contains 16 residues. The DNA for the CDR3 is TGTGCCAGCAGCGAGAGAGGACTAGCGAGCTACAATGAGCAGTTCTTC. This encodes CASSERGLASYNEQFF.

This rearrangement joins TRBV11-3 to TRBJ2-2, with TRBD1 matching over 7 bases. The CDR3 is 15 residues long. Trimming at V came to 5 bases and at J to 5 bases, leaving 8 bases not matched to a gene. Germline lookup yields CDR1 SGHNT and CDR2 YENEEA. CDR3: CASSPTTGVTGELFF. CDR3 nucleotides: TGTGCCAGCAGCCCTACCACAGGGGTTACCGGGGAGCTGTTTTTT.

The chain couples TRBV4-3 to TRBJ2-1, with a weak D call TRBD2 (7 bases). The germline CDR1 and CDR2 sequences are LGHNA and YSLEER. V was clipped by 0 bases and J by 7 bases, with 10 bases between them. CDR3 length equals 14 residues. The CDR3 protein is CASSQDGGANEQFF. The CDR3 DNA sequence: TGCGCCAGCAGCCAAGATGGGGGGGCTAATGAGCAGTTCTTC.

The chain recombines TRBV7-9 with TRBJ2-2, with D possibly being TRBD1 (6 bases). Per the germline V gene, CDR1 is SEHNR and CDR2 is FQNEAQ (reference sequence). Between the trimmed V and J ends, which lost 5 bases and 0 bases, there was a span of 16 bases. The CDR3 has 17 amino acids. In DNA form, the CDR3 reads TGTGCCAGCAGCGTAAATCACAGGGAACCGAACACCGGGGAGCTGTTTTTT. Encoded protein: CASSVNHREPNTGELFF.

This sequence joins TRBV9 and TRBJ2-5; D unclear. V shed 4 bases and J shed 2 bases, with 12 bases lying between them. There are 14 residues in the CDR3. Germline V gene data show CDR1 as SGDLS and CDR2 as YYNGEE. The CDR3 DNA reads TGTGCCAGCAGCCCCCCCGAGTCACAAGAGACCCAGTACTTC. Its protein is CASSPPESQETQYF.

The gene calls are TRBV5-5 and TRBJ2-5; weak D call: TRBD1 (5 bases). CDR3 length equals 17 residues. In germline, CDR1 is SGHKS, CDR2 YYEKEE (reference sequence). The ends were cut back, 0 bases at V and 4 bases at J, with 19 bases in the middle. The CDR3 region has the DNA TGTGCCAGCAGCTTGGAGTCTGGCGGCAGGGTCGGAGAGACCCAGTACTTC. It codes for CASSLESGGRVGETQYF.

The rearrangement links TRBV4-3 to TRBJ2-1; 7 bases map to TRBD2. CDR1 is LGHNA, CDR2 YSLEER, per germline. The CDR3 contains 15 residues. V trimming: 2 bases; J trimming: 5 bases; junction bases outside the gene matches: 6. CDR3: CASSQTLGGNNEQFF. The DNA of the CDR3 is TGCGCCAGCAGCCAAACTCTCGGGGGGAACAATGAGCAGTTCTTC.

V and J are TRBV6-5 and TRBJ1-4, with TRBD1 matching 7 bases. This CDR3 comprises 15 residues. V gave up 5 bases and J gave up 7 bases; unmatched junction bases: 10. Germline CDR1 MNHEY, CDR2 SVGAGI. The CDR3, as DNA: TGTGCCAGCAGTCCCCTACAGGGGATGGGTGAAAAACTGTTTTTT. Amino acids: CASSPLQGMGEKLFF.

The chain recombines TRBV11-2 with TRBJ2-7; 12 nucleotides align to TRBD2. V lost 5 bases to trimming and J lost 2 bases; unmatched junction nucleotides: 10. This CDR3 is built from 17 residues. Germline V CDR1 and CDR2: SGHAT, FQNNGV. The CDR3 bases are TGTGCCAGCAGCCCTGGGACTAGCGGGTTCCCAACCTACGAGCAGTACTTC. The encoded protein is CASSPGTSGFPTYEQYF.

Here the CDR3 reads CASSPAGSNSPLHF. CDR3 coding DNA: TGTGCCAGCAGCCCGGCGGGCTCTAATTCACCCCTCCACTTT. The rearrangement uses TRBV5-5 and TRBJ1-6; no clear D gene. The germline V and J ends were trimmed by 4 bases and 6 bases, with 11 bases remaining between them. Germline CDR1 is SGHKS and CDR2 is YYEKEE (reference sequence). CDR3 length: 14 residues.

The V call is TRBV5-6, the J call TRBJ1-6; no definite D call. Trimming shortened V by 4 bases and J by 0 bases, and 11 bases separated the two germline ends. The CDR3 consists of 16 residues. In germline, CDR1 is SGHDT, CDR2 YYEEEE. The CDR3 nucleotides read TGTGCCAGCAGCAGCGGGGAGGACTCCTATAATTCACCCCTCCACTTT. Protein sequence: CASSSGEDSYNSPLHF.

The CDR3 loop is CASSLRLAGDTGELFF. Here the CDR3 DNA reads TGTGCCAGCAGCTTAAGGCTAGCGGGAGATACTGGGGAGCTGTTTTTT. The chain combines TRBV13 with TRBJ2-2, with 10 bases lining up with TRBD2. CDR1 and CDR2 from the germline V gene are PRHDT and FYEKMQ (reference sequence). There are 16 residues in the CDR3. The V segment lost 2 bases and the J segment 8 bases; nucleotides outside the gene matches: 8.

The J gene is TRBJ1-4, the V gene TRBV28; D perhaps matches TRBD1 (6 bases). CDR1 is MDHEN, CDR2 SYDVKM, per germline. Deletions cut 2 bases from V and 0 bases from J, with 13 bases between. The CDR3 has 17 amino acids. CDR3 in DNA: TGTGCCAGCAGTTTAAGGGTGGGGGCCGCAACTAATGAAAAACTGTTTTTT. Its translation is CASSLRVGAATNEKLFF.

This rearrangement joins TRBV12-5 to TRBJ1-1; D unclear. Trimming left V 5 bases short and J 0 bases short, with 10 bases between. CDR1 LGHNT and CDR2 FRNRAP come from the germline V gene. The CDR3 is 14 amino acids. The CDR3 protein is CASGMPGLNTEAFF. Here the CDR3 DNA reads TGTGCTAGTGGTATGCCCGGGTTGAACACTGAAGCTTTCTTT.

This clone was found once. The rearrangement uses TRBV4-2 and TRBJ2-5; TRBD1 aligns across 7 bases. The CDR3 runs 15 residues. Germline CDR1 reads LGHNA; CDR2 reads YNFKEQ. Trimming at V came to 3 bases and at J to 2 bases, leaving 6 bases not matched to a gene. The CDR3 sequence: CASSQEDRNQETQYF. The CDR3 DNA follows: TGTGCCAGCAGCCAGGAGGACAGGAATCAAGAGACCCAGTACTTC.

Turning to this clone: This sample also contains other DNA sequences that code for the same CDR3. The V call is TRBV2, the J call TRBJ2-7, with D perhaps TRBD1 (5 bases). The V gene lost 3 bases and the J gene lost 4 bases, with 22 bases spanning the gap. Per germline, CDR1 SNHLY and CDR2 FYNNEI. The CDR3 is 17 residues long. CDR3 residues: CASSEALEVGPIYEQYV. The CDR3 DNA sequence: TGTGCCAGCAGTGAGGCGCTTGAGGTGGGGCCCATATACGAGCAGTACGTC.

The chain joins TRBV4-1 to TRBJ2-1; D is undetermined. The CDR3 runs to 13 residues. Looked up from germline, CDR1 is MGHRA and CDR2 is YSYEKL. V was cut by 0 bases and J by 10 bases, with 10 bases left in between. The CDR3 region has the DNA TGCGCCAGCAGCCAAGAGAGCTCGGAGGAGCAGTTCTTC. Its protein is CASSQESSEEQFF.

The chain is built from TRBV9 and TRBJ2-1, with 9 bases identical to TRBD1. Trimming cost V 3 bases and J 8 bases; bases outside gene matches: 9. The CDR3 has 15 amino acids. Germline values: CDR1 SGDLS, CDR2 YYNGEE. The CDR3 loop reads CASSDPRTGVDEQFF. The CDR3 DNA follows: TGTGCCAGCAGCGATCCTAGGACAGGGGTGGATGAGCAGTTCTTC.

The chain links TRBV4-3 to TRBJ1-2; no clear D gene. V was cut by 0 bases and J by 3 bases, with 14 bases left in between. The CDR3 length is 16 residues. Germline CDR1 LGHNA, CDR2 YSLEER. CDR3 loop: CASSQDRGQFHYGYTF. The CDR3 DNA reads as TGCGCCAGCAGCCAAGATCGAGGGCAGTTCCACTATGGCTACACCTTC.

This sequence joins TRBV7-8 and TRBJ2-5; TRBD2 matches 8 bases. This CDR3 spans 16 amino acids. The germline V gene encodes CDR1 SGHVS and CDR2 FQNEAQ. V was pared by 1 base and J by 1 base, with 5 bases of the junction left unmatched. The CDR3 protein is CASSLEAGAPQETQYF. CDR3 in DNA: TGTGCCAGCAGCTTAGAAGCGGGAGCCCCCCAAGAGACCCAGTACTTC.

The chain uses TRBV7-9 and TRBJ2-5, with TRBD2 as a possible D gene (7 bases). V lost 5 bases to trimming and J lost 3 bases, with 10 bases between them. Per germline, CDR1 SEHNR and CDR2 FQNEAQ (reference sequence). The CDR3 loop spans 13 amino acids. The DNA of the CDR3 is TGTGCCAGCAGCGGGGGGGCCGAAGAGACCCAGTACTTC. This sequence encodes CASSGGAEETQYF.

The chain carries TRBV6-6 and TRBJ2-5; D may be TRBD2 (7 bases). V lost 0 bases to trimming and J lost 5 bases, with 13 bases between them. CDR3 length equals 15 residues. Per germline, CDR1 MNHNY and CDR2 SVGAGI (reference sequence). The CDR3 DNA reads TGTGCCAGCAGTTACTCGACCGGGGGGCTGGAGACCCAGTACTTC. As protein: CASSYSTGGLETQYF.

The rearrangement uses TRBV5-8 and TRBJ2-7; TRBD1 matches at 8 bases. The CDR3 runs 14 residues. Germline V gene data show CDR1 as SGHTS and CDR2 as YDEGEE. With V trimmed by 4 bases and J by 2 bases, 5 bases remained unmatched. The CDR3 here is CASSTGTGAYEQYF. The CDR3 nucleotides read TGTGCCAGCAGCACCGGGACAGGCGCCTACGAGCAGTACTTC.

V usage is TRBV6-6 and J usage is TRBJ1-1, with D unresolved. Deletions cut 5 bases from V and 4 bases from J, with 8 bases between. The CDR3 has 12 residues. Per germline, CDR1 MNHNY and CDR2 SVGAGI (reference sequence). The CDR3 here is CASSHGGTEAFF. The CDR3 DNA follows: TGTGCCAGCAGTCACGGCGGCACTGAAGCTTTCTTT.

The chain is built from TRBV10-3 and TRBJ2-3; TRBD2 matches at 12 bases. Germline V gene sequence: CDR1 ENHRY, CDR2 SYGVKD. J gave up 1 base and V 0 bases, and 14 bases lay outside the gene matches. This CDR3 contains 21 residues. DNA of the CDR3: TGTGCCATCAGTGAGTCGAGAGGTCTAGCGGGGGGGAGAGTAGGCACAGATACGCAGTATTTT. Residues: CAISESRGLAGGRVGTDTQYF.

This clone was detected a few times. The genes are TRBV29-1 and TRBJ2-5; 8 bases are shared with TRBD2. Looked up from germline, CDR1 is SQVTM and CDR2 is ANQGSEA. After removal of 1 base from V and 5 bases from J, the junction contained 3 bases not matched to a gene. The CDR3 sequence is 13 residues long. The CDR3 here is CSVEVPGGETQYF. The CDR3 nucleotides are TGCAGCGTTGAAGTTCCGGGGGGGGAGACCCAGTACTTC.

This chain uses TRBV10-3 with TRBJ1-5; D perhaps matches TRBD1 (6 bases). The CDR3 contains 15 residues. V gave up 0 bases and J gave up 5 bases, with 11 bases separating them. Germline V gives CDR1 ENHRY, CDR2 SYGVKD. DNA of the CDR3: TGTGCCATCAGTGAGTCGGACAGTCGAGATCAGCCCCAGCATTTT. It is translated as CAISESDSRDQPQHF.

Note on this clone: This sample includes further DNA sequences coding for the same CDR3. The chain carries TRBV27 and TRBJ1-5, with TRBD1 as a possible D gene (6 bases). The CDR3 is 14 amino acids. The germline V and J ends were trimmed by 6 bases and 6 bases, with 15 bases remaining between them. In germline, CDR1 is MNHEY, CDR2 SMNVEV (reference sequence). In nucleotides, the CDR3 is TGTGCCAGCAGACCAGGGGTTGGATCTCAGCCCCAGCATTTT. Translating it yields CASRPGVGSQPQHF.

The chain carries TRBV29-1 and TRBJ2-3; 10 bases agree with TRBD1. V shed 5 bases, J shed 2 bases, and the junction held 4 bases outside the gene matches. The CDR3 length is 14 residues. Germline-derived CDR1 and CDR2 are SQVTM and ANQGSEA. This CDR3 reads CSVTGTGVTDTQYF. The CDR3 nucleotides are TGCAGCGTTACCGGGACAGGGGTCACAGATACGCAGTATTTT.